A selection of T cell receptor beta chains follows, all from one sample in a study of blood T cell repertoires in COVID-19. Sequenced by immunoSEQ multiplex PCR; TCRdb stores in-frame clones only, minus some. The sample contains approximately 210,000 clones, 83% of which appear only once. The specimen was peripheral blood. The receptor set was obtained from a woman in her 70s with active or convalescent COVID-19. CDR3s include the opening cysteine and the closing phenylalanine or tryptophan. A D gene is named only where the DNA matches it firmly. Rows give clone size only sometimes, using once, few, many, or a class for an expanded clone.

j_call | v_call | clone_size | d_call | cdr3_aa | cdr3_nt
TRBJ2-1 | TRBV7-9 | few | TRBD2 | CASSSPRRAGDYNEQFF | TGTGCCAGCAGCTCTCCACGGAGAGCGGGGGATTACAATGAGCAGTTCTTC
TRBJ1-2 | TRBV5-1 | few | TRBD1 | CASSTGQVSNYGYTF | TGCGCCAGCAGCACCGGACAGGTATCTAACTATGGCTACACCTTC
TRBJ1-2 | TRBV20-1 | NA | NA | CSATPYGYTF | TGCAGTGCTACTCCCTATGGCTACACCTTC
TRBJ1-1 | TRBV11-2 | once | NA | CASLRFTSEAFF | TGTGCCAGCTTAAGGTTTACTAGTGAAGCTTTCTTT
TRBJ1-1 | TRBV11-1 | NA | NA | CASTLRGNTEAFF | TGTGCCAGCACCCTCCGGGGGAACACTGAAGCTTTCTTT
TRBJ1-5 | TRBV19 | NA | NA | CATTNAFGWPQHF | TGTGCCACTACCAACGCTTTCGGGTGGCCCCAGCATTTT
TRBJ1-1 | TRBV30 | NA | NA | CAWSVDRPTEAFF | TGTGCCTGGAGTGTCGACAGACCCACTGAAGCTTTCTTT
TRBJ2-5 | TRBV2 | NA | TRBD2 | CASRTGGAETQYF | TGTGCCAGCCGCACCGGGGGGGCGGAGACCCAGTACTTC
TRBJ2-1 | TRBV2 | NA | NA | CASRGRQHYNEQFF | TGTGCCAGCAGAGGGCGACAGCATTACAATGAGCAGTTCTTC
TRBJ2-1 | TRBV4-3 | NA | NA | CASSQVGGRHDEQFF | TGCGCCAGCAGCCAAGTAGGGGGTCGACACGATGAGCAGTTCTTC
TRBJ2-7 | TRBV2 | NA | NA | CASISVYEQYF | TGTGCCAGCATATCGGTCTACGAGCAGTACTTC
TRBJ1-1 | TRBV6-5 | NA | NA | CASSPDWHEAFF | TGTGCCAGCTCCCCGGACTGGCATGAAGCTTTCTTT
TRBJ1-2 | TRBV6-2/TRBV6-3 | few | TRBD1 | CASSYSKGASGYTF | TGTGCCAGCAGTTACTCAAAGGGGGCGAGCGGCTACACCTTC
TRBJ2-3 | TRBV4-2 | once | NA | CASSEGRERSTDTQYF | TGTGCCAGCAGCGAAGGCAGGGAAAGGAGCACAGATACGCAGTATTTT
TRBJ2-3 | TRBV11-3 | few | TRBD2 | CASSSGAGGKDTQYF | TGTGCCAGCAGCTCCGGGGCGGGAGGGAAGGATACGCAGTATTTT
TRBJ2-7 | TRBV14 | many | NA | CASSLSRYYEQYF | TGTGCCAGCAGCCTCTCGCGGTATTACGAGCAGTACTTC
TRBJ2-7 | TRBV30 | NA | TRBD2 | CAWRREGSFYEQYF | TGTGCCTGGAGGAGGGAGGGGTCCTTCTACGAGCAGTACTTC
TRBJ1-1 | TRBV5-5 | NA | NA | CASSLGLRVNTEAFF | TGTGCCAGCAGCTTGGGACTTCGCGTGAACACTGAAGCTTTCTTT
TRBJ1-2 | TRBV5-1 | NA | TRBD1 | CASGLTGEAYGYTF | TGCGCCAGCGGACTAACAGGGGAAGCCTATGGCTACACCTTC
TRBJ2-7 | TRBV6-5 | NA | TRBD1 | CASSKTGDPYEQYF | TGTGCCAGCAGTAAGACAGGGGATCCCTACGAGCAGTACTTC
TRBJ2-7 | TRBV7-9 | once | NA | CASSLRGTSSYEQYF | TGTGCCAGCAGCTTAAGGGGGACCTCGAGCTACGAGCAGTACTTC
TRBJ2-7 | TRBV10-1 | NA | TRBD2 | CASMEGLAGPYEQYF | TGCGCCAGCATGGAGGGACTAGCGGGACCTTACGAGCAGTACTTC
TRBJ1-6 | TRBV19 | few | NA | CASRTGNNSPLHF | TGTGCCAGTAGAACAGGGAATAATTCACCCCTCCACTTT
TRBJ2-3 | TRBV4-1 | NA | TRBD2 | CASSPTLAGGGPAQYF | TGCGCCAGCAGCCCTACCTTGGCGGGGGGGGGTCCGGCGCAGTATTTT
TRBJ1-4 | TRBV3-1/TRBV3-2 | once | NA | CASSHYSQGNEKLFF | TGTGCCAGCAGCCATTACAGTCAGGGGAATGAAAAACTGTTTTTT
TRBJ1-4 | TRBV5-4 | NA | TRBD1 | CASSSRGGQGNEKLFF | TGTGCCAGCAGCTCCCGCGGCGGACAGGGGAATGAAAAACTGTTTTTT
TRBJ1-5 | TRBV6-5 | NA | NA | CASSYSSGRDQPQHF | TGTGCCAGCAGTTACTCGTCGGGGAGGGATCAGCCCCAGCATTTT
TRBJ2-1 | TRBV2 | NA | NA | CASSGGSYNEQFF | TGTGCCAGCAGTGGTGGCAGCTACAATGAGCAGTTCTTC
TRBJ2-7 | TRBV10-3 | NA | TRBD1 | CAIASTGDRVGVEQYF | TGTGCCATCGCCTCTACAGGGGACAGGGTGGGTGTCGAGCAGTACTTC
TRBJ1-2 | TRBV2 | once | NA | CASSLEGTGYGYTF | TGTGCCAGCAGCCTGGAGGGGACGGGCTATGGCTACACCTTC
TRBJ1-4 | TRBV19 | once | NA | CASTPYEDEKLFF | TGTGCCAGTACACCTTACGAGGATGAAAAACTGTTTTTT
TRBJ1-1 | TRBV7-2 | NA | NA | CASSLAWAAFF | TGTGCCAGCAGCCTGGCCTGGGCAGCTTTCTTT
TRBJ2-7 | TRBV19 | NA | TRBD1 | CASSTRDSLAYEQYF | TGTGCCAGTAGTACCCGGGACAGTCTAGCCTACGAGCAGTACTTC
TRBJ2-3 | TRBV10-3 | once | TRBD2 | CAIRTSGADTQYF | TGTGCCATCAGAACTAGCGGGGCCGATACGCAGTATTTT
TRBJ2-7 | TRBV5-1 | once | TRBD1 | CASSLGGTGSYEQYF | TGCGCCAGCAGCTTGGGAGGGACAGGGTCCTACGAGCAGTACTTC
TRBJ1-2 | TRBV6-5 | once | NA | CASRVTDNYGYTF | TGTGCCAGCAGGGTTACAGACAACTATGGCTACACCTTC
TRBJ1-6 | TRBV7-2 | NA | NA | CASTAALSPLHF | TGTGCCAGCACCGCGGCCCTTTCACCCCTCCACTTT
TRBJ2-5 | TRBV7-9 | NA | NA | CASSLSGIQETQYF | TGTGCCAGCAGCTTGAGCGGTATTCAAGAGACCCAGTACTTC
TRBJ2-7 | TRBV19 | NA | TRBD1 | CASSRDRGHDEQYF | TGTGCCAGTAGTAGAGACAGGGGACATGACGAGCAGTACTTC
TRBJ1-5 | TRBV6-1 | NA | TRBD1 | CASSEAAGQSYQPQHF | TGTGCCAGCAGTGAAGCGGCGGGACAGTCCTATCAGCCCCAGCATTTT
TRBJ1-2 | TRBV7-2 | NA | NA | CASSFDSQYGYTF | TGTGCCAGCAGCTTCGACAGTCAATATGGCTACACCTTC
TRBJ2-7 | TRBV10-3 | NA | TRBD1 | CAISNRDRGTYEQYF | TGTGCCATCAGTAACCGGGACAGGGGAACCTACGAGCAGTACTTC
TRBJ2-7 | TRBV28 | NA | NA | CASRDRERVGEQYF | TGTGCCAGCAGAGACAGGGAGCGGGTGGGCGAGCAGTACTTC
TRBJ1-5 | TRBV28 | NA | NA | CASRPSGQPQHF | TGTGCCAGCAGGCCGTCGGGTCAGCCCCAGCATTTT
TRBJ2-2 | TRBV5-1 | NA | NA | CASSFGDLPGTPNTGELFF | TGCGCCAGCAGCTTTGGGGATCTCCCCGGGACACCGAACACCGGGGAGCTGTTTTTT
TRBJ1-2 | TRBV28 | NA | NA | CASSSQGIGGYTF | TGTGCCAGCAGCTCACAGGGAATCGGTGGCTACACCTTC
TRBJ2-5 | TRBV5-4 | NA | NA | CASSLRVGGRETQYF | TGTGCCAGCAGCTTGAGGGTAGGAGGTCGAGAGACCCAGTACTTC
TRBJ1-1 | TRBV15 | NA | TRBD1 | CATSSHGQAEAFF | TGTGCCACCAGCAGCCATGGACAGGCCGAAGCTTTCTTT
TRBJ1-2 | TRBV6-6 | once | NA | CASSARRNYGYTF | TGTGCCAGCAGTGCCAGGAGGAACTATGGCTACACCTTC
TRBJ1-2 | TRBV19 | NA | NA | CASSATANYGYTF | TGTGCCAGTAGTGCGACAGCTAACTATGGCTACACCTTC
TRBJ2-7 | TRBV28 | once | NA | CASSPFTRPYEQYF | TGTGCCAGCAGCCCTTTCACGAGGCCCTACGAGCAGTACTTC
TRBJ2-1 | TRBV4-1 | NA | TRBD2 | CASSQDWAAGGNSEQFF | TGCGCCAGCAGCCAAGACTGGGCAGCGGGGGGGAATAGTGAGCAGTTCTTC
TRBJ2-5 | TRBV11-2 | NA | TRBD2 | CASSLDRSSGATGETQYF | TGTGCCAGCAGCTTAGATCGGTCTAGCGGGGCCACCGGGGAGACCCAGTACTTC
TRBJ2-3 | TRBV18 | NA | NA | CASSPPPRGDAQYF | TGTGCCAGCTCACCACCCCCCAGAGGAGATGCGCAGTATTTT
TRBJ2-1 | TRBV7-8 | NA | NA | CASSPLAEDSYNEQFF | TGTGCCAGCAGCCCGTTAGCGGAGGACTCCTACAATGAGCAGTTCTTC
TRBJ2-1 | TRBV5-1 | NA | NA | CASSLDSTYNEQFF | TGCGCCAGCAGCTTGGACAGTACCTACAATGAGCAGTTCTTC
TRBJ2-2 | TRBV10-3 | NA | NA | CAIAPEGDGTGELFF | TGTGCCATCGCCCCTGAGGGAGACGGGACCGGGGAGCTGTTTTTT
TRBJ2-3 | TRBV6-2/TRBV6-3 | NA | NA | CASSYLDSTQYF | TGTGCCAGCAGTTACCTCGACTCTACGCAGTATTTT
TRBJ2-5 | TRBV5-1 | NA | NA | CASTLLGGQETQYF | TGCGCCAGCACCCTTCTGGGGGGCCAAGAGACCCAGTACTTC
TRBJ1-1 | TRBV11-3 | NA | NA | CASSLEGGRDTEAFF | TGTGCCAGCAGCTTGGAGGGGGGGCGAGACACTGAAGCTTTCTTT